The 18 T cell receptor beta chains presented below share a single source sample, sequenced in a study of cytomegalovirus exposure and HLA in healthy donors. Primers: 60 Vbeta forward and 13 Jbeta reverse. The assay was immunoSEQ multiplex PCR, and TCRdb's table has in-frame clones only and misses some. The sample gives roughly 150,000 clones, 75% of which show up once; 2.5% to 3% is in the top ten. Material for sequencing was PBMCs. The receptor source for this set is a woman aged 45-65 years in good health and CMV-seropositive.

As to this clone: Other nucleotide sequences from this sample produce the same CDR3. CDR3 in DNA: TGCGCCAGCAGCTTCTACGGGGGTCAAGAGACCCAGTACTTC. Protein: CASSFYGGQETQYF. J is TRBJ2-5 and V is TRBV5-1, with D tentatively TRBD2 (6 bases). The CDR3 is made up of 14 amino acids. Trimming removed 2 bases at V and 2 bases at J, with 10 bases between. The germline gives CDR1 SGHRS, CDR2 YFSETQ.

This CDR3 reads CASSRWDIQETQYF. The CDR3 DNA follows: TGTGCCAGCAGCCGATGGGACATTCAAGAGACCCAGTACTTC. The chain uses TRBV5-8 and TRBJ2-5; D perhaps matches TRBD1 (6 bases). Looked up from germline, CDR1 is SGHTS and CDR2 is YDEGEE. The CDR3 spans 14 residues. V was pared by 4 bases and J by 2 bases, with 12 bases between.

The rearrangement joins TRBV5-6 to TRBJ2-2, with TRBD1 matching 9 bases. CDR1 and CDR2 (germline): SGHDT, YYEEEE. J gave up 4 bases and V 2 bases, and 3 bases lay outside the gene matches. CDR3 length equals 15 residues. Here the CDR3 reads CASSLQGAVTGELFF. The DNA for the CDR3 is TGTGCCAGCAGCTTACAGGGGGCAGTCACCGGGGAGCTGTTTTTT.

The CDR3, as DNA: TGTGCCAGCAGGGACAGGGGGTGGACCCAGTACTTC. It codes for CASRDRGWTQYF. V is TRBV2 and J is TRBJ2-5; 10 nucleotides line up with TRBD1. The CDR3 spans 12 residues. The V gene's germline CDR1 is SNHLY and CDR2 FYNNEI. Germline trimming cut 6 bases from V and 7 bases from J; bases unmatched to any gene: 2.

The chain joins TRBV11-2 to TRBJ1-5; the D is unclear. The germline V and J ends were trimmed by 0 bases and 7 bases, with 13 bases remaining between them. Germline V CDR1 and CDR2: SGHAT, FQNNGV. This CDR3 spans 15 amino acids. As DNA, the CDR3 is TGTGCCAGCAGCTTAGACGGCGGTGAGTCCCAGCCCCAGCATTTT. Translated: CASSLDGGESQPQHF.

The chain uses TRBV4-1 and TRBJ2-1; D gene unclear. Per germline, CDR1 MGHRA and CDR2 YSYEKL. V was pared by 1 base and J by 2 bases, with 3 bases between. The CDR3 sequence is 13 residues long. As DNA, the CDR3 is TGCGCCAGCAGCCAAGCTCCCTACAATGAGCAGTTCTTC. Protein product: CASSQAPYNEQFF.

CDR3 coding DNA: TGTGCCAGCAGCCTACAGGGGAACTATGGCTACACCTTC. This encodes CASSLQGNYGYTF. V usage is TRBV5-5 and J usage is TRBJ1-2, with 7 bases fitting TRBD1. Germline loops: CDR1 SGHKS, CDR2 YYEKEE (reference sequence). The CDR3 has 13 amino acids. J lost 2 bases, V lost 4 bases, and 2 bases had no gene match.

The rearrangement joins TRBV6-6 to TRBJ1-3, with a weak D call TRBD1 (5 bases). CDR3 length equals 16 residues. V gave up 5 bases and J gave up 0 bases, with 14 bases separating them. Germline V gene sequence: CDR1 MNHNY, CDR2 SVGAGI (reference sequence). The CDR3 is CASSPLQEYSGNTIYF. The CDR3 nucleotides read TGTGCCAGCAGTCCACTACAGGAGTACTCTGGAAACACCATATATTTT.

Notes on this clone: One end of the junction varies from germline; a read error may be responsible. J is TRBJ1-2 and V is TRBV18; D may be TRBD1 (6 bases). Per the germline V gene, CDR1 is KGHSH and CDR2 is LQKENI. The CDR3 is 13 amino acids. In DNA, the CDR3 is TGTGCCAGCTCACCAACAGGGTCTTATGACTACACCTTC. Its translation is CASSPTGSYDYTF.

Concerning this clone: One end of the junction varies from germline; a read error may be responsible. Other DNA sequences from this sample encode an identical CDR3 as well. This chain uses TRBV30 with TRBJ2-5; the D gene is possibly TRBD1 (5 bases). The CDR3 covers 13 residues. Germline lookup yields CDR1 GTSNPN and CDR2 SVGIG (reference sequence). CDR3 in amino acids: CAWSPDRKETQYF. The CDR3 region has the DNA TGTGCCTGGAGTCCAGACAGAAAAGAGACTCAGTACTTC.

This clone was counted a few times. This chain links TRBV15 with TRBJ1-1; TRBD1 agrees at 7 bases. CDR1 LNHNV and CDR2 YYDKDF come from the germline V gene (reference sequence). The CDR3 loop spans 12 amino acids. The trim removed 6 bases at V and 4 bases at J, leaving 2 bases unmatched. The CDR3 DNA reads TGTGCCACCAGTCACAGGGGCACTGAAGCTTTCTTT. Amino acids: CATSHRGTEAFF.

The chain has TRBV2 and TRBJ2-1; 10 bases align to TRBD2. The CDR3 length is 14 residues. V lost 7 bases to trimming and J lost 10 bases; unmatched junction nucleotides: 10. Germline CDR1 SNHLY, CDR2 FYNNEI. The CDR3 DNA is TGTGCCAGCAAGGGACTAGCGTACGGGGGAGAGCAGTTCTTC. Translating gives CASKGLAYGGEQFF.

The chain is built from TRBV5-6 and TRBJ2-5; possibly TRBD1 for D (6 bases). The germline V gene encodes CDR1 SGHDT and CDR2 YYEEEE. Trimming took off 3 bases at V and 5 bases at J, with 17 bases between the two ends. The CDR3 spans 15 residues. The CDR3 bases are TGTGCCAGCAGCTCCCCCAACCAGGGGCGGGAGACCCAGTACTTC. Protein: CASSSPNQGRETQYF.

V usage is TRBV5-6 and J usage is TRBJ1-2; tentatively, D is TRBD1 (5 bases). The CDR3 is 13 amino acids. The germline gives CDR1 SGHDT, CDR2 YYEEEE. V lost 4 bases, J lost 8 bases, and 15 bases lay in between. Here the CDR3 reads CASSLAGGRGYTF. CDR3 in DNA: TGTGCCAGCAGCCTCGCGGGGGGTCGCGGCTACACCTTC.

The V gene is TRBV4-1, the J gene TRBJ2-2; tentatively, D is TRBD2 (5 bases). This CDR3 contains 17 residues. The V gene lost 1 base and the J gene lost 6 bases, with 18 bases spanning the gap. Looked up from germline, CDR1 is MGHRA and CDR2 is YSYEKL. DNA of the CDR3: TGCGCCAGCAGCCAAGTAAGAGGGAATCGAGGTGCCGGGGAGCTGTTTTTT. It yields the protein CASSQVRGNRGAGELFF.

V is TRBV12-5 and J is TRBJ1-1; 7 nucleotides align to TRBD1. V lost 2 bases, J lost 4 bases, and 7 bases stayed unmatched. Germline values: CDR1 LGHNT, CDR2 FRNRAP. The CDR3 sequence is 15 residues long. CDR3 region: CASGLPTGAGTEAFF. The CDR3 DNA reads as TGTGCTAGTGGTTTGCCCACAGGGGCGGGCACTGAAGCTTTCTTT.

The rearrangement joins TRBV4-1 to TRBJ2-5; the match to TRBD2 covers 7 bases. This CDR3 spans 14 amino acids. The J segment lost 5 bases and the V segment lost 6 bases, leaving 9 bases of the junction unmatched. Germline assignment: CDR1 MGHRA and CDR2 YSYEKL. The CDR3 is CASSLSDGGETQYF. CDR3 sequence (DNA): TGCGCCAGCAGTCTATCGGACGGGGGGGAGACCCAGTACTTC.

The V call is TRBV6-5, the J call TRBJ2-5, with a possible D match to TRBD1 (5 bases). V was clipped by 6 bases and J by 5 bases, with 19 bases between them. Germline V gene lookup returns CDR1 MNHEY and CDR2 SVGAGI. The CDR3 contains 15 residues. The chain's CDR3 is CASRRSGSSSETQYF. Here the CDR3 DNA reads TGTGCCAGCAGGCGATCAGGGTCGAGCTCGGAGACCCAGTACTTC.